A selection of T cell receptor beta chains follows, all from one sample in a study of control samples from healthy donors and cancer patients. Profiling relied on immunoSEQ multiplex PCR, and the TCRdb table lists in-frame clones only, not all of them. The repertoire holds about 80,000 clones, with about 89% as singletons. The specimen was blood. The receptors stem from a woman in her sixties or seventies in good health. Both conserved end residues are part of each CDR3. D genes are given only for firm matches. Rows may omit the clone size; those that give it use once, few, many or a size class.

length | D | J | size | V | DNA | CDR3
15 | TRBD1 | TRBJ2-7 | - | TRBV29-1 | TGCAGCGTTGAAAAAGACAGGGGCCGTACGAACGAGCAGTACTTC | CSVEKDRGRTNEQYF
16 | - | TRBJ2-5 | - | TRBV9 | TGTGCCAGCAGCCTCGGCGGGGGCCTAACCTGGGAGACCCAGTACTTC | CASSLGGGLTWETQYF
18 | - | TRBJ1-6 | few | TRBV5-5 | TGTGCCAGCAGCTCAGACAGGAACCTTTTCTCCTATAATTCACCCCTCCACTTT | CASSSDRNLFSYNSPLHF
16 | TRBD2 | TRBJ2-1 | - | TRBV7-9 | TGTGCCAGCAGCTTAGGTCAAGGACTAGCCTACAATGAGCAGTTCTTC | CASSLGQGLAYNEQFF
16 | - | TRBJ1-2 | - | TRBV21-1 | TGTGCCAGCAGCAAAGCGCCTGGACAGGGGAACTATGGCTACACCTTC | CASSKAPGQGNYGYTF
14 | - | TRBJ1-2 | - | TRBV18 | TGTGCCAGCTCACCCCTGGGGAGGGGCCATGGCTACACCTTC | CASSPLGRGHGYTF
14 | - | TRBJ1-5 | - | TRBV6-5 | TGTGCCAGCAGTCAGGTCAGCGCTAATCAGCCCCAGCATTTT | CASSQVSANQPQHF
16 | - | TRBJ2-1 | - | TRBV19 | TGTGCCAGTAGTATACGGGGGGCCTTTTCCTACAATGAGCAGTTCTTC | CASSIRGAFSYNEQFF
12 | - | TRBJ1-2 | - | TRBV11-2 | TGTGCCAGCAGCTTAAAAGGGGCTGGCTACACCTTC | CASSLKGAGYTF
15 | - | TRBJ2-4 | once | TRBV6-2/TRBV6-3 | TGTGCCAGCAGTTTCAGGGGCCTGACCAAAAACATTCAGTACTTC | CASSFRGLTKNIQYF
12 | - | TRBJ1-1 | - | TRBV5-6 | TGTGCCAGCAGCTTGTGGGGGACTGGTGCTTTCTTT | CASSLWGTGAFF
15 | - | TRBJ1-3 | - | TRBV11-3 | TGTGCTAGCAAAGGGACGGCAGGGGATGGAAACACCATATATTTT | CASKGTAGDGNTIYF
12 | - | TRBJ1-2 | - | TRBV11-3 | TGTGCCAGCAGCTTGCGAGGCAGAGGCTACACCTTC | CASSLRGRGYTF
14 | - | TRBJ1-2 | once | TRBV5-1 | TGCGCCAGCAGCTTGACAGCCTCTAACTATGGCTACACCTTC | CASSLTASNYGYTF
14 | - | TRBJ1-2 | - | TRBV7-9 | TGTGCCAGCAGCTTTGGACAGAACAACTATGGCTACACCTTC | CASSFGQNNYGYTF
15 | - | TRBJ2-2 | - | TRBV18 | TGTGCCAGCTCACCTACAGGGAGGGACACCGGGGAGCTGTTTTTT | CASSPTGRDTGELFF
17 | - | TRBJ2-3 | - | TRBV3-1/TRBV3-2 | TGTGCCAGCAGCCGATATTTAGCGGATATAAGCACAGATACGCAGTATTTT | CASSRYLADISTDTQYF
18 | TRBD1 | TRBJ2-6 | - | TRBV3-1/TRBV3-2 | TGTGCCAGCAGCCGGAGGACAGGCCAGAGCTCTGGGGCCAACGTCCTGACTTTC | CASSRRTGQSSGANVLTF
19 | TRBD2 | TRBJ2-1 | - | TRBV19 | TGTGCCAGTAGTCCCCGCGGTAGCGGGAACGCGTTCTCCTACAATGAGCAGTTCTTC | CASSPRGSGNAFSYNEQFF
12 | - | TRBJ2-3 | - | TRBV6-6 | TGTGCCAGCAAAATGAGGTGGGATACGCAGTATTTT | CASKMRWDTQYF
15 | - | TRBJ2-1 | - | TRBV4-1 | TGCGCCAGCAGCCAAGATGAAAATTTATACAATGAGCAGTTCTTC | CASSQDENLYNEQFF
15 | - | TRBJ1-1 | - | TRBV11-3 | TGTGCCAGCAGCGCGAGCGCTCAGGGGAACACTGAAGCTTTCTTT | CASSASAQGNTEAFF
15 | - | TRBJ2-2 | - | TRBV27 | TGTGCCAGCCAACAAGGCAGGGCGACCACCGGGGAGCTGTTTTTT | CASQQGRATTGELFF
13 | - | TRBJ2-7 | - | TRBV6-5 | TGTGCCAGCAGTCCACAACAGGGCCACGAGCAGTACTTC | CASSPQQGHEQYF
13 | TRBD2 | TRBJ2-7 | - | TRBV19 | TGTGCCAGTACCCCCCGGGGGGCCTACGAGCAGTACTTC | CASTPRGAYEQYF
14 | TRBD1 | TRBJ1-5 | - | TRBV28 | TGTGCCAGCAGTTTTGACAGGGGCAATCAGCCCCAGCATTTT | CASSFDRGNQPQHF
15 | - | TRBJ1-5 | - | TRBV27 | TGTGCCAGCAGTAAGAATCAGGGAACCGATCAGCCCCAGCATTTT | CASSKNQGTDQPQHF
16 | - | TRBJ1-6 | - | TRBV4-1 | TGCGCCAGCCGGGACGGTCTGAGCTCCTATAATTCACCCCTCCACTTT | CASRDGLSSYNSPLHF